This T cell receptor beta chain was captured by sequencing in a study of regulatory T cells in long-lasting Graves disease. Germline V gene data show CDR1 as MDHEN and CDR2 as SYDVKM. V was clipped by 3 bases and J by 5 bases; unmatched bases: 13. This CDR3 spans 17 amino acids. The sample's time point: persistent/refractory GD, antithyroid drugs over 5 years with positive TRAb. The authors made the TCR library using RNA they extracted from PBMCs. Libraries of TCR beta came from iRepertoire HTBI primers plus Arm-PCR of CDR3 regions. TCRdb recomputed calls from the multiplex PCR reads with MiXCR, one row per CDR3 protein. The sample contains around 510,000 distinct CDR3 sequences, 20% of which appear only once.

This sequence was found in a female donor with Graves disease. V is TRBV28 and J is TRBJ2-5; 9 bases align to TRBD2. The sample in question was peripheral blood mononuclear cells (PBMCs), obtained when the disease was refractory, from a patient treated with antithyroid drugs. The CDR3 DNA follows: TGTGCCAGCAGTTTGTTATTGGCTAGCGGGATGGGGGAGACCCAGTACTTC. It translates to CASSLLLASGMGETQYF.